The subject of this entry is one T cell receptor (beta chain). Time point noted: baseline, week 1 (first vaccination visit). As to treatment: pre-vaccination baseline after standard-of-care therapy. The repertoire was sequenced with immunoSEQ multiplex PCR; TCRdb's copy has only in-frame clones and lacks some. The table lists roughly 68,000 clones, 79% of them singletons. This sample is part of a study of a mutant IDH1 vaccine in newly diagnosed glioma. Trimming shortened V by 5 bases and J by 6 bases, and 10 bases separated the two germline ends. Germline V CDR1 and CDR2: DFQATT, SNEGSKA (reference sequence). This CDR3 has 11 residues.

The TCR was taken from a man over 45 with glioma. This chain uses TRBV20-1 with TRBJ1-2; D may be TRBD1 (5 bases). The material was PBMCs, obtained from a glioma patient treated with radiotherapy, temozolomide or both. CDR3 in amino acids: CSAQGIHGYTF. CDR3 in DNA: TGCAGTGCTCAGGGTATCCATGGCTACACCTTC.